These 32 T cell receptor beta chains were sequenced from one sample in a study of blood T cell repertoires in COVID-19. The data were produced by immunoSEQ multiplex PCR, yet TCRdb's version contains in-frame clones alone and is incomplete. The sample lists 150,000 or so clones, approximately 90% seen once, with 0.99% in the top ten. The source material was peripheral blood. These receptor sequences come from a man younger than 35 with acute or convalescent COVID-19.

The rearrangement uses TRBV13 and TRBJ2-7, with D tentatively TRBD1 (5 bases). Trimming stripped 3 bases from V and 3 bases from J, with 9 bases between. CDR1 is PRHDT, CDR2 FYEKMQ, per germline (reference sequence). The CDR3 is 13 residues long. CDR3 DNA sequence: TGTGCCAGCAGCTTCGGCAGGGACTACGAGCAGTACGTC. Encoded protein: CASSFGRDYEQYV.

The rearrangement joins TRBV2 to TRBJ1-2; TRBD1 matches at 10 bases. V dropped 8 bases and J dropped 8; count of bases not matched to a gene: 14. The CDR3 runs to 15 residues. In germline, CDR1 is SNHLY, CDR2 FYNNEI. The CDR3: CASDRDRGNIGGYTF. As DNA, the CDR3 is TGTGCCAGCGACCGGGACAGGGGAAATATCGGAGGCTACACCTTC. The complete variable domain, with remaining parts taken from reference TRBV2 and TRBJ1-2, reads EPEVTQTPSHQVTQMGQEVILRCVPISNHLYFYWYRQILGQKVEFLVSFYNNEISEKSEIFDDQFSVERPDGSNFTLKIRSTKLEDSAMYFCASDRDRGNIGGYTFGSGTRLTVV.

V gene TRBV12-3 or TRBV12-4 combines with J gene TRBJ1-6; TRBD1 matches 8 bases. The CDR3 spans 13 residues. Losses at the gene ends were 5 bases for V and 7 bases for J; bases not matched to a gene: 1. CDR3 nucleotide sequence: TGTGCCAGCAGTCGGGACAGGAATTCACCCCTCCACTTT. Encoded protein: CASSRDRNSPLHF.

The gene calls are TRBV3-1 (or the pseudogene TRBV3-2) and TRBJ2-4; possibly TRBD1 for D (6 bases). The CDR3 runs to 13 residues. Trimming left V 3 bases short and J 13 bases short, with 16 bases between. Per the germline V gene, CDR1 is LGHDT and CDR2 is YNNKEL (reference sequence). CDR3 coding DNA: TGTGCCAGCAGCCAGGATAGGACAGTTCGACAGTACTTC. Translated, it gives CASSQDRTVRQYF.

This clone showed up just once. The chain is built from TRBV29-1 and TRBJ2-7, with 8 bases that match TRBD1. This CDR3 has 13 residues. Germline CDR1 SQVTM, CDR2 ANQGSEA. The ends lost 5 bases at V and 4 bases at J; junction bases unmatched: 7. The CDR3 here is CSVKTGALYEQYF. The CDR3 DNA reads as TGCAGCGTTAAGACAGGGGCTCTGTACGAGCAGTACTTC.

The chain joins TRBV15 to TRBJ1-1, with D possibly being TRBD1 (5 bases). The CDR3 contains 14 residues. Trimming removed 2 bases at V and 1 base at J, with 8 bases between. Germline V gene sequence: CDR1 LNHNV, CDR2 YYDKDF (reference sequence). The CDR3 DNA follows: TGTGCCACCAGCAGACAGGGCCCGAACACTGAAGCTTTCTTT. Translation: CATSRQGPNTEAFF. The whole variable domain, filled in from reference TRBV15 and TRBJ1-1, reads DAMVIQNPRYQVTQFGKPVTLSCSQTLNHNVMYWYQQKSSQAPKLLFHYYDKDFNNEADTPDNFQSRRPNTSFCFLDIRSPGLGDTAMYLCATSRQGPNTEAFFGQGTRLTVV.

V usage is TRBV25-1 and J usage is TRBJ1-2; weak D call: TRBD1 (5 bases). From germline, CDR1 is MGHDK and CDR2 SYGVNS. This CDR3 is 16 amino acids long. The V end lost 3 bases, the J end lost 4 bases, and 18 bases lay between the germline ends. The CDR3 spells CASSERFGGTGYGYTF. The CDR3 nucleotides are TGTGCCAGCAGTGAGAGGTTCGGGGGAACGGGCTATGGCTACACCTTC.

V is TRBV7-2 and J is TRBJ2-6; 12 nucleotides match TRBD1. The CDR3 is 17 residues long. V lost 6 bases, J lost 4 bases, and 7 bases stayed unmatched. Germline CDR1 and CDR2: SGHTA and FQGNSA. The CDR3 sequence is CASSSGQGARGANVLTF. Written as DNA, the CDR3 is TGTGCCAGCAGTTCGGGACAGGGGGCGCGCGGGGCCAACGTCCTGACTTTC. The complete variable domain, with remaining parts taken from reference TRBV7-2 and TRBJ2-6, reads GAGVSQSPSNKVTEKGKDVELRCDPISGHTALYWYRQSLGQGLEFLIYFQGNSAPDKSGLPSDRFSAERTGGSVSTLTIQRTQQEDSAVYLCASSSGQGARGANVLTFGAGSRLTVL.

The chain's CDR3 is CASSTGTSPNTDTQYF. In DNA form, the CDR3 reads TGTGCCAGCAGCACCGGGACTAGCCCCAATACAGATACGCAGTATTTT. V gene TRBV2 combines with J gene TRBJ2-3, with TRBD2 matching 9 bases. The CDR3 spans 16 residues. V shed 6 bases, J shed 3 bases, and the junction held 10 bases outside the gene matches. Germline CDR1 reads SNHLY; CDR2 reads FYNNEI. Full variable domain (remainder filled in from reference TRBV2 and TRBJ2-3): EPEVTQTPSHQVTQMGQEVILRCVPISNHLYFYWYRQILGQKVEFLVSFYNNEISEKSEIFDDQFSVERPDGSNFTLKIRSTKLEDSAMYFCASSTGTSPNTDTQYFGPGTRLTVL.

The V call is TRBV2, the J call TRBJ1-1, with unresolved D. The germline CDR1 and CDR2 sequences are SNHLY and FYNNEI. The V gene lost 8 bases and the J gene lost 2 bases, with 12 bases spanning the gap. This CDR3 comprises 13 residues. CDR3 sequence: CASSSLLNTEAFF. The CDR3 coding sequence is TGTGCCAGCTCCTCGCTACTTAACACTGAAGCTTTCTTT.

The V gene is TRBV30, the J gene TRBJ1-5; 10 bases fit TRBD1. The V segment lost 5 bases and the J segment 3 bases; nucleotides outside the gene matches: 4. The CDR3 is 14 residues long. Germline V CDR1 and CDR2: GTSNPN, SVGIG (reference sequence). The CDR3 reads CAWGQGGLNQPQHF. CDR3 DNA: TGTGCCTGGGGACAGGGGGGCCTCAATCAGCCCCAGCATTTT.

The V and J genes are TRBV5-1 and TRBJ1-3; D unclear. This CDR3 is 14 amino acids long. V was pared by 2 bases and J by 3 bases, with 9 bases between. Germline lookup yields CDR1 SGHRS and CDR2 YFSETQ. CDR3 protein: CASSFYGYGNTIYF. CDR3 nucleotides: TGCGCCAGCAGCTTTTACGGGTATGGAAACACCATATATTTT.

The V call is TRBV7-6, the J call TRBJ1-1; D remains ambiguous. The CDR3 length is 12 residues. Trimming took 5 bases from V and 6 from J, leaving 10 bases between them. CDR1 is SGHVS and CDR2 is FNYEAQ in the germline V gene. The CDR3 region is CASSPLGAEAFF. The CDR3 DNA reads as TGTGCCAGCAGCCCTCTCGGGGCTGAAGCTTTCTTT.

The sample holds one count of this clone. The V gene is TRBV2, the J gene TRBJ2-1, with 9 bases that match TRBD1. With 6 bases clipped from V and 8 bases from J, the junction kept 14 bases outside the gene matches. The V gene's germline CDR1 is SNHLY and CDR2 FYNNEI. The CDR3 contains 16 residues. The chain's CDR3 is CASSVRRDRVVDEQFF. The CDR3 region has the DNA TGTGCCAGCAGCGTAAGACGGGACAGGGTAGTCGATGAGCAGTTCTTC.

CDR3 bases: TGCAGTGCTAGTTTTTTTGACAGGGGTTTCGATGAGCAGTTCTTC. Translation: CSASFFDRGFDEQFF. This chain joins TRBV20-1 and TRBJ2-1; 8 nucleotides align to TRBD1. The CDR3 has 15 amino acids. Trimming removed 3 bases from V and 8 bases from J; junction bases left unmatched: 12. Germline CDR1 reads DFQATT; CDR2 reads SNEGSKA (reference sequence).

The chain uses TRBV10-3 and TRBJ2-1; 7 bases map to TRBD1. The CDR3 covers 14 residues. J lost 7 bases, V lost 2 bases, and 5 bases had no gene match. Per the germline V gene, CDR1 is ENHRY and CDR2 is SYGVKD. CDR3 DNA sequence: TGTGCCATCAGTGAGGACAGGGTAAGGAATGAGCAGTTCTTC. Translating gives CAISEDRVRNEQFF.

The rearrangement uses TRBV7-8 and TRBJ1-5, with D possibly TRBD1 on 5 matching bases. The V and J ends lost 5 bases and 0 bases respectively, with 14 bases between them. This CDR3 has 16 amino acids. Germline V gene lookup returns CDR1 SGHVS and CDR2 FQNEAQ. The CDR3 sequence is CASSGRVFDSNQPQHF. In nucleotides, the CDR3 is TGTGCCAGCAGCGGCAGGGTTTTCGATAGCAATCAGCCCCAGCATTTT.

The chain combines TRBV19 with TRBJ2-2; 14 positions match TRBD2. CDR3 length: 17 amino acids. J lost 0 bases, V lost 5 bases, and 2 bases had no gene match. Germline CDR1 reads LNHDA; CDR2 reads SQIVND (reference sequence). Written as DNA, the CDR3 is TGTGCCAGTAGTGGACTAGCGGGGGGAACGAACACCGGGGAGCTGTTTTTT. Its translation is CASSGLAGGTNTGELFF. The full variable domain, rest sourced from reference TRBV19 and TRBJ2-2, is DGGITQSPKYLFRKEGQNVTLSCEQNLNHDAMYWYRQDPGQGLRLIYYSQIVNDFQKGDIAEGYSVSREKKESFPLTVTSAQKNPTAFYLCASSGLAGGTNTGELFFGEGSRLTVL.

The chain couples TRBV30 to TRBJ2-1; TRBD1 matches at 7 bases. Trimming removed 4 bases from V and 7 bases from J; junction bases left unmatched: 10. The CDR3 runs 14 residues. Germline-derived CDR1 and CDR2 are GTSNPN and SVGIG (reference sequence). CDR3 nucleotides: TGTGCCTGGAAGATGAGACAGGGTGGTAATGAGCAGTTCTTC. Amino acids: CAWKMRQGGNEQFF.

The V gene is TRBV15, the J gene TRBJ2-3; D possibly corresponds to TRBD1 (5 bases). The V end lost 5 bases, the J end lost 3 bases, and 6 bases lay between the germline ends. This CDR3 contains 12 residues. Germline V CDR1 and CDR2: LNHNV, YYDKDF (reference sequence). The CDR3 region has the DNA TGTGCCACCAGCGGACAAACAGATACGCAGTATTTT. Its protein is CATSGQTDTQYF.

The V and J genes are TRBV2 and TRBJ1-1, with D possibly being TRBD1 (5 bases). Trimming removed 8 bases from V and 6 bases from J, with 13 bases in between. Per the germline V gene, CDR1 is SNHLY and CDR2 is FYNNEI. CDR3 length: 12 amino acids. CDR3 region: CASETGSPEAFF. CDR3 DNA: TGTGCCAGCGAAACAGGCTCTCCTGAAGCTTTCTTT. Together with reference TRBV2 and TRBJ1-1, the CDR3 gives the full variable domain: EPEVTQTPSHQVTQMGQEVILRCVPISNHLYFYWYRQILGQKVEFLVSFYNNEISEKSEIFDDQFSVERPDGSNFTLKIRSTKLEDSAMYFCASETGSPEAFFGQGTRLTVV.

The chain combines TRBV6-5 with TRBJ2-7; 9 bases map to TRBD1. Germline CDR1 MNHEY, CDR2 SVGAGI. This CDR3 has 14 residues. The trim removed 5 bases at V and 2 bases at J, leaving 4 bases unmatched. CDR3 loop: CASSLRDRAYEQYF. The CDR3 nucleotides read TGTGCCAGCAGTCTCCGGGACAGGGCCTACGAGCAGTACTTC.

This chain uses TRBV6-1 with TRBJ2-2; D perhaps matches TRBD2 (5 bases). Between the trimmed V and J ends, which lost 5 bases and 0 bases, there was a span of 7 bases. Germline V lookup: CDR1 MNHNS, CDR2 SASEGT. The CDR3 sequence is 14 residues long. The CDR3: CASSWTSNTGELFF. For the CDR3, the DNA is TGTGCCAGCAGTTGGACTTCGAACACCGGGGAGCTGTTTTTT.

V and J are TRBV24-1 and TRBJ2-2; TRBD2 might be the D (6 bases). V was shortened by 5 bases and J by 6 bases, with 21 bases between the two germline ends. The CDR3 has 17 amino acids. Germline V gene lookup returns CDR1 KGHDR and CDR2 SFDVKD. CDR3 residues: CATSASRDSLRAGELFF. The CDR3 DNA is TGTGCCACCAGTGCCTCCCGGGACTCCTTGAGGGCCGGGGAGCTGTTTTTT.

This chain uses TRBV6-5 with TRBJ1-2; 9 bases are a match to TRBD1. From germline, CDR1 is MNHEY and CDR2 SVGAGI. The length of the CDR3 is 15 residues. Unmatched junction bases numbered 5, after V lost 0 bases and J lost 6 bases. CDR3 in DNA: TGTGCCAGCAGTTACTCTGGGACAGGGAGAGATGGCTACACCTTC. Translation gives CASSYSGTGRDGYTF.

This chain uses TRBV7-5 with TRBJ1-4; the table's D call of TRBD1 was not tested on the DNA. TRBV7-5 is a listed pseudogene. There are 15 residues in the CDR3. The CDR3 DNA is TGTGCCAGAAGCTTAACACAGGGGGCGGGAGAAAAACTGTTTTTT. Translated: CARSLTQGAGEKLFF.

CDR3 sequence: CASTMGGRAFF. CDR3 nucleotide sequence: TGTGCCAGCACCATGGGGGGACGGGCTTTCTTT. The gene calls are TRBV7-9 and TRBJ1-1, with D possibly matching TRBD1 (5 bases). V was cut by 7 bases and J by 11 bases, with 14 bases left in between. The CDR3 is made up of 11 amino acids. From germline, CDR1 is SEHNR and CDR2 FQNEAQ (reference sequence).

V usage is TRBV11-2 and J usage is TRBJ2-7; TRBD1 might be the D (6 bases). The CDR3 length is 14 residues. V was cut by 6 bases and J by 2 bases, with 14 bases left in between. Germline V CDR1 and CDR2: SGHAT, FQNNGV. The CDR3 DNA reads TGTGCCAGCAGTTACGGGACACTGACCTACGAGCAGTACTTC. Translation gives CASSYGTLTYEQYF.

The CDR3 region has the DNA TGTGCCAGCAGCCAAATCGCCGGACAGGTAGATGGCTACACCTTC. It codes for CASSQIAGQVDGYTF. The J gene is TRBJ1-2, the V gene TRBV14; 7 bases match TRBD1. CDR3 length: 15 amino acids. Germline trimming cut 2 bases from V and 6 bases from J; bases unmatched to any gene: 9. The V gene's germline CDR1 is SGHDN and CDR2 FVKESK.

V gene TRBV5-5 combines with J gene TRBJ2-7, with D maybe TRBD1 (6 bases). The CDR3 extends over 14 amino acids. The germline gives CDR1 SGHKS, CDR2 YYEKEE (reference sequence). The ends were cut back, 0 bases at V and 4 bases at J, with 11 bases in the middle. The CDR3 nucleotides read TGTGCCAGCAGCTTGGTACAGGGACATTACGAGCAGTACTTC. Encoded protein: CASSLVQGHYEQYF.

This chain links TRBV30 with TRBJ1-1; 8 bases match TRBD1. V was pared by 4 bases and J by 1 base, with 14 bases of the junction left unmatched. The CDR3 loop spans 17 amino acids. CDR1 and CDR2 (germline): GTSNPN, SVGIG (reference sequence). CDR3 residues: CAWNRHYRTGTNTEAFF. The CDR3 DNA reads TGTGCCTGGAATCGACATTATAGGACAGGGACGAACACTGAAGCTTTCTTT.

This clone was seen once. The chain uses TRBV5-1 and TRBJ2-3; TRBD2 matches at 12 bases. The CDR3 runs to 19 residues. The V and J ends lost 4 bases and 0 bases, in that order; junction bases with no gene match: 12. Germline V gives CDR1 SGHRS, CDR2 YFSETQ. The CDR3 spells CASSQGLAGSLTSTDTQYF. CDR3 nucleotide sequence: TGCGCCAGCAGCCAGGGACTAGCGGGCAGCCTGACTAGCACAGATACGCAGTATTTT.